This T cell receptor (beta chain) was recorded in a study of beta chain features in type 1 diabetes. About this clone itself: What it binds is not known.

V lost 5 bases and J lost 2, with 16 bases in between. The CDR3 consists of 14 residues. Germline loops: CDR1 SQVTM, CDR2 ANQGSEA. Whole-study results and caveats: Type 1 diabetes patients had fewer VDJ junction insertions and more deletions. Shortening that was moderate but significant affected the TCRB CDR3s of Type 1 diabetes patients in all four CD4+ subsets.

Reverse transcription of all isolated RNA meant that expressed TCRB transcripts were sequenced. TCRdb's copy holds only in-frame clones and misses some; the assay was immunoSEQ multiplex PCR. The table includes fewer than 70,000 clones, about 60% detected once. Sequencing was done on a sample of stem cell memory CD4+ T cells from blood. The sequence was obtained from a woman aged 30 to 39 with type 1 diabetes. The V and J genes are TRBV29-1 and TRBJ2-7; D unclear. CDR3 residues: CSVHGLIIPYEQYF. The DNA for the CDR3 is TGCAGCGTTCATGGGCTGATCATCCCCTACGAGCAGTACTTC.